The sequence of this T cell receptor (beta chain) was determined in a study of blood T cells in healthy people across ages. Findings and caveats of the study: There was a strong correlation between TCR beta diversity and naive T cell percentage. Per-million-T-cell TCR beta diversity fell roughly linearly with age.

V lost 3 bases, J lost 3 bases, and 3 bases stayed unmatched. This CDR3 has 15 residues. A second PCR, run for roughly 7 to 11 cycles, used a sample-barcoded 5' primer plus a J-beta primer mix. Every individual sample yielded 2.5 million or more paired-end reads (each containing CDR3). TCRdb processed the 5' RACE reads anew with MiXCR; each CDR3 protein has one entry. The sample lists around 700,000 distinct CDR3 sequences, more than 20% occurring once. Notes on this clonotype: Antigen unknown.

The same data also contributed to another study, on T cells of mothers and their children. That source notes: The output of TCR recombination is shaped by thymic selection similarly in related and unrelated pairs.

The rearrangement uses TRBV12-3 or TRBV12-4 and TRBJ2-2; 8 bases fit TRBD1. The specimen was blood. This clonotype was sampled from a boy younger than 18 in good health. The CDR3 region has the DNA TGTGCCAGCAGTTTTGGACAGGGCTACACCGGGGAGCTGTTTTTT. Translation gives CASSFGQGYTGELFF.